One sample yielded the 2 T cell receptor beta chains listed below, sequenced in a study of Graves' ophthalmopathy and Graves' hyperthyroidism. Amplifying from RNA transcripts, the study obtained TCR beta CDR3 regions. First-round RT-PCR relied on HTBI primers, and a second-round multiplex PCR came next. From the multiplex PCR reads, TCRdb called clonotypes with MiXCR, one entry per CDR3 protein. Among hundreds of thousands of distinct CDR3 sequences listed, roughly 41% were seen once. The sample taken for sequencing was peripheral blood. The receptors here all came from an adult man with Graves' ophthalmopathy.

On this clonotype itself: This CDR3 is missing its conserved last phenylalanine or tryptophan, likely due to a read error. The chain uses TRBV2 and TRBJ1-1; maybe TRBD1 (6 bases). Between the trimmed V and J ends, which lost 5 bases and 5 bases, there was a span of 21 bases. This CDR3 contains 16 residues. Per the germline V gene, CDR1 is SNHLY and CDR2 is FYNNEI. DNA for the CDR3: TGTGCCAGCAGTCCCTATGGTAGGGGGACGTGGACTGAAGCTTTCTCT. Its translation: CASSPYGRGTWTEAFS.

The gene calls are TRBV5-4 and TRBJ2-5; 10 bases line up with TRBD2. CDR1 and CDR2 from the germline V gene are SGHNT and YYREEE (reference sequence). This CDR3 comprises 18 residues. The junction had 12 bases not matched to a gene; V was cut back by 4 bases and J by 0 bases. The CDR3 is CASSRMGLAISDQETQYF. The CDR3 DNA follows: TGTGCCAGCAGCAGGATGGGACTAGCGATCTCTGACCAAGAGACCCAGTACTTC.